This section outlines one T cell receptor beta chain sequence together with its context. The data were obtained in a study of T cells in Graves' hyperthyroidism and ophthalmopathy. The V and J ends lost 6 bases and 0 bases respectively, with 12 bases between them. The CDR3 has 15 residues. Amplified TCR beta CDR3 regions came from RNA transcripts. Using the HTBI primer set, a first-round RT-PCR was run on the TCR CDR3. TCRdb independently ran MiXCR on the multiplex PCR reads; one entry per CDR3 protein. The sample lists around 420,000 distinct CDR3 sequences, around 16% occurring once. What was sequenced was blood. The chain employs TRBV12-3 or TRBV12-4 and TRBJ1-5; no clear D. This TCR was sampled from a woman between 18 and 30 years old with Graves' hyperthyroidism. For the CDR3, the DNA is TGTGCCAGCAGCTCGACATCTTATAGCAATCAGCCCCAGCATTTT. It specifies CASSSTSYSNQPQHF.